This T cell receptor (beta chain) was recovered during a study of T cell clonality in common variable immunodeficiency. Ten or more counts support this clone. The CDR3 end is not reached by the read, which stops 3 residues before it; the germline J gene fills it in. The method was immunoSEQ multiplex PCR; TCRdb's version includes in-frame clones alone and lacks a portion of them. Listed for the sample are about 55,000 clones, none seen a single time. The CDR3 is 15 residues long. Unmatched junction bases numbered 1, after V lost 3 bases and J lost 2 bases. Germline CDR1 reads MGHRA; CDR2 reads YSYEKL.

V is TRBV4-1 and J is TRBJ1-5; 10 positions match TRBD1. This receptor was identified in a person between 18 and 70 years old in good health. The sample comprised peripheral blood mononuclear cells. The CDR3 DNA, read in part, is TGCGCCAGCAGCCAGGGGACAGGGGGCAATCAGCCC. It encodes CASSQGTGGNQP. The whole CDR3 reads CASSQGTGGNQPQHF.